This paragraph reports one T cell receptor (beta chain). The data originate from a study of blood T cells in healthy people across ages. Germline V gives CDR1 SGHAT, CDR2 FQDESV (reference sequence). V lost 3 bases and J lost 1, with 12 bases in between. CDR3 length: 15 amino acids. Next came a second PCR, run for about 6 to 12 cycles, which used a sample-barcoded 5' primer along with a J-beta primer mix. TCRdb re-called the 5' RACE reads through MiXCR, storing one row per CDR3 protein. The data hold 600,000 or so distinct CDR3 sequences, with about 30% observed a single time. The sample taken for sequencing was blood. The sequence was collected from a woman of 80 years or more in good health. The gene calls are TRBV11-1 and TRBJ1-1, with TRBD1 as a possible D gene (6 bases). The CDR3 sequence is CASSFGRGRNTEAFF. The CDR3 DNA reads TGTGCCAGCAGCTTTGGCAGGGGTCGGAACACTGAAGCTTTCTTT.